This TCR beta chain is drawn from a study of beta chain features in type 1 diabetes. Study information: Sorted cells numbering over 95,000,000 were examined across all samples.

Reverse transcription of all isolated RNA meant that expressed TCRB transcripts were sequenced. Assay used: immunoSEQ multiplex PCR; TCRdb lists only in-frame clones, some missing. Of fewer than 650,000 clones in the sample, 15% were seen once. Whole-study findings and limits: Healthy donors had naive, central memory and Treg TCRB repertoires that appeared less similar than those seen among patients.

The germline V gene has CDR1 PRHDT and CDR2 FYEKMQ (reference sequence). Trimming shortened V by 4 bases and J by 3 bases, and 21 bases separated the two germline ends. CDR3 length equals 17 residues. Remarks on this clone: The antigen is unknown.

Sequenced material: naive CD4+ T cells from blood. This chain links TRBV13 with TRBJ2-5, with a tentative D call TRBD2 (6 bases). This TCR was sampled from a man younger than 35 in good health. CDR3 DNA sequence: TGTGCCAGCAGCTGGACTATACCCCCGGGTGCCGAAGAGACCCAGTACTTC. Translated, it gives CASSWTIPPGAEETQYF.